What follows is one T cell receptor (beta chain) and its context. Antigen specificity is unknown. Germline CDR1 reads LNHNV; CDR2 reads YYDKDF (reference sequence). CDR3 size: 15 residues. V was trimmed by 7 bases and J by 2 bases, leaving 14 bases between them. This entry comes from a study of cytomegalovirus exposure and HLA in healthy donors. Study findings and constraints: Reports indicate that TCR beta sequences accurately predicted the HLA-A and HLA-B alleles of most subjects.

PCR was performed using 60 Vbeta and 13 Jbeta primers. Assay used: immunoSEQ multiplex PCR; TCRdb lists only in-frame clones, some missing. The sample includes 180,000 or so clones, 60% to 80% of them seen just once. This receptor was taken from a man in his fifties in good health and CMV-seropositive. The sequenced material came from PBMCs. This chain uses TRBV15 with TRBJ1-4; D gene uncertain. CDR3 sequence reads: CATTEGVATNEKLFF. The CDR3 bases are TGTGCCACCACTGAGGGCGTAGCGACTAATGAAAAACTGTTTTTT.